This T cell receptor beta chain came from a study of blood T cells in healthy people across ages. PCR was performed a second time for about 7 to 11 cycles using a sample-barcoded 5' primer and a J-beta primer mix. MiXCR, run by TCRdb on the 5' RACE reads, gives a single entry per CDR3 protein. Of 910,000 or so distinct CDR3 sequences listed, roughly 47% were seen once; the top ten hold 20% to 25%. Trimming stripped 5 bases from V and 5 bases from J, with 19 bases between. Per germline, CDR1 SGHTA and CDR2 FQGNSA. There are 17 residues in the CDR3. The genes are TRBV7-2 and TRBJ2-6; D is ambiguous. The source of this sequence is a woman in her sixties in good health. Sequencing was performed on blood. The CDR3 is CASSTIMRTFWANVLTF. CDR3 sequence (DNA): TGTGCCAGCAGCACCATTATGAGAACCTTCTGGGCCAACGTCCTGACTTTC. The full variable domain, completed using reference TRBV7-2 and TRBJ2-6, is GAGVSQSPSNKVTEKGKDVELRCDPISGHTALYWYRQSLGQGLEFLIYFQGNSAPDKSGLPSDRFSAERTGGSVSTLTIQRTQQEDSAVYLCASSTIMRTFWANVLTFGAGSRLTVL.